These 17 T cell receptor beta chains were all obtained from the same sample, sequenced in a study of Tregs in tolerant kidney transplant recipients. Assay: immunoSEQ multiplex PCR; the TCRdb copy retains only in-frame clones and omits some. The table records some 68,000 clones, 80% to 85% of them present only once. The material sequenced was CD4+ T cells from blood. All receptors derive from a human donor in good health.

V and J are TRBV7-9 and TRBJ1-1, with no clear D. Trimming cost V 2 bases and J 0 bases, with 13 bases left between them. This CDR3 is 16 amino acids long. Germline V gives CDR1 SEHNR, CDR2 FQNEAQ (reference sequence). CDR3 sequence: CASSLSPIGMNTEAFF. CDR3 nucleotide sequence: TGTGCCAGCAGCTTATCCCCGATAGGCATGAACACTGAAGCTTTCTTT.

The rearrangement uses TRBV7-3 and TRBJ2-5, with D possibly being TRBD2 (5 bases). The CDR3 extends over 14 amino acids. The V gene lost 1 base and the J gene lost 5 bases, with 11 bases spanning the gap. Germline lookup yields CDR1 SGHTA and CDR2 FQGTGA. This CDR3 is CASSLSSGKETQYF. CDR3 bases: TGTGCCAGCAGCTTAAGTTCCGGGAAGGAGACCCAGTACTTC.

This rearrangement joins TRBV27 to TRBJ2-7; D not certain. The CDR3 is made up of 15 amino acids. In germline, CDR1 is MNHEY, CDR2 SMNVEV (reference sequence). The V and J ends lost 6 bases and 0 bases respectively, with 15 bases between them. CDR3 in amino acids: CASRMDGSLSYEQYF. The CDR3, as DNA: TGTGCCAGCAGAATGGACGGAAGTCTCTCCTACGAGCAGTACTTC.

This clone has a single count. CDR3 DNA sequence: TGTGCCAGCAGTCTCGACATGAACACTGAAGCTTTCTTT. This translates into CASSLDMNTEAFF. V usage is TRBV6-4 and J usage is TRBJ1-1, with D unclear. CDR1 and CDR2 (germline): MRHNA, SNTAGT. V lost 5 bases, J lost 0 bases, and 7 bases lay in between. The CDR3 loop spans 13 amino acids.

The rearrangement joins TRBV5-4 to TRBJ2-1; 9 bases are a match to TRBD1. The CDR3 loop spans 14 amino acids. The V and J ends lost 0 bases and 9 bases, in that order; junction bases with no gene match: 4. Germline V gene lookup returns CDR1 SGHNT and CDR2 YYREEE (reference sequence). This chain's CDR3 is CASSLGDRASEQFF. CDR3 DNA sequence: TGTGCCAGCAGCTTGGGGGACAGGGCGAGTGAGCAGTTCTTC.

This rearrangement joins TRBV6-1 to TRBJ2-7, with D perhaps TRBD1 (5 bases). The CDR3 runs to 12 residues. V shed 3 bases and J shed 5 bases, with 8 bases lying between them. The germline gives CDR1 MNHNS, CDR2 SASEGT. The CDR3 sequence: CASSDVRDEQYF. The CDR3 DNA reads TGTGCCAGCAGTGATGTCAGGGACGAGCAGTACTTC.

Here the CDR3 reads CASSMEGREQFF. The CDR3 DNA sequence: TGTGCCAGTAGTATGGAGGGGCGCGAGCAGTTCTTC. The chain combines TRBV19 with TRBJ2-1; D may be TRBD2 (6 bases). Per the germline V gene, CDR1 is LNHDA and CDR2 is SQIVND (reference sequence). The length of the CDR3 is 12 residues. V was clipped by 3 bases and J by 10 bases, with 10 bases between them.

This clone came up a few times. This chain connects TRBV10-2 to TRBJ2-7, with 12 bases that match TRBD2. This CDR3 contains 17 residues. CDR1 and CDR2 from the germline V gene are WSHSY and SAAADI. Unmatched junction bases numbered 13, after V lost 3 bases and J lost 7 bases. Written as DNA, the CDR3 is TGCGCCAGCAGTGACCTACTAGCGGGGGGCTTATTTGGAGAGCAGTACTTC. Translated: CASSDLLAGGLFGEQYF.

The chain couples TRBV15 to TRBJ2-3; maybe TRBD1 (5 bases). Germline V gives CDR1 LNHNV, CDR2 YYDKDF (reference sequence). The CDR3 covers 13 residues. V was shortened by 5 bases and J by 1 base, with 7 bases between the two germline ends. The CDR3, as DNA: TGTGCCACCAGCGAAGGGGGCACAGATACGCAGTATTTT. The encoded protein is CATSEGGTDTQYF.

The CDR3 DNA reads TGCGCCAGCAGCCAAGACCCACCCTACAGGCAGCGAGGTGAAAAACTGTTTTTT. It encodes CASSQDPPYRQRGEKLFF. The chain links TRBV4-1 to TRBJ1-4; the D gene is possibly TRBD1 (5 bases). The CDR3 is 18 residues long. Trimming took 0 bases from V and 7 from J, leaving 21 bases between them. Germline V gene data show CDR1 as MGHRA and CDR2 as YSYEKL.

V is TRBV21-1 and J is TRBJ2-7. TRBV21-1 is recorded as a pseudogene. This CDR3 has 12 amino acids. This CDR3 reads CASGGEPYEQYF. The CDR3 DNA follows: TGTGCCAGCGGGGGAGAGCCCTACGAGCAGTACTTC.

Written as DNA, the CDR3 is TGTGCCAGCGGAAAGCAAGAGACGCAGTATTTT. It yields the protein CASGKQETQYF. The chain has TRBV6-9 and TRBJ2-3; D unclear. Per the germline V gene, CDR1 is MNHGY and CDR2 is SVAAGI. The CDR3 runs to 11 residues. V was cut by 8 bases and J by 9 bases, with 12 bases left in between.

V usage is TRBV4-3 and J usage is TRBJ1-5; weak D call: TRBD1 (5 bases). Germline V gene lookup returns CDR1 LGHNA and CDR2 YSLEER. Trimming left V 0 bases short and J 6 bases short, with 12 bases between. This CDR3 contains 15 residues. The CDR3 spells CASSQEVGVGQPQHF. Here the CDR3 DNA reads TGCGCCAGCAGCCAAGAAGTAGGGGTCGGTCAGCCCCAGCATTTT.

The chain uses TRBV5-1 and TRBJ2-7; either TRBD1 or TRBD2 may fit D (6 bases each). CDR3 length equals 14 residues. Trimming pared 4 bases from V and 2 bases from J, leaving 13 bases between. From germline, CDR1 is SGHRS and CDR2 YFSETQ. This CDR3 is CASSLSGGPYEQYF. As DNA, the CDR3 is TGCGCCAGCAGCCTATCCGGGGGCCCCTACGAGCAGTACTTC.

The chain has TRBV2 and TRBJ2-5; D unresolved. The CDR3 is 13 residues long. The V gene's germline CDR1 is SNHLY and CDR2 FYNNEI. V was pared by 2 bases and J by 4 bases, with 8 bases between. Written as DNA, the CDR3 is TGTGCCAGCAGTGAATTTAGAGGAGAGACCCAGTACTTC. Translation: CASSEFRGETQYF.

This sequence joins TRBV10-3 and TRBJ1-1; D gene ambiguous. Germline V gene sequence: CDR1 ENHRY, CDR2 SYGVKD. The CDR3 runs 17 residues. V lost 0 bases and J 1 base, leaving 15 bases between the germline ends. The CDR3 nucleotides read TGTGCCATCAGTGAGTCGCTTTTGGGGAACGAGAACACTGAAGCTTTCTTT. Translation gives CAISESLLGNENTEAFF.

The chain employs TRBV7-2 and TRBJ2-7; D not certain. Germline CDR1 SGHTA, CDR2 FQGNSA. V gave up 5 bases and J gave up 0 bases, with 14 bases separating them. The CDR3 runs to 15 residues. The CDR3 is CASSPNSLSSYEQYF. The DNA for the CDR3 is TGTGCCAGCAGCCCGAATAGCCTAAGCTCCTACGAGCAGTACTTC.